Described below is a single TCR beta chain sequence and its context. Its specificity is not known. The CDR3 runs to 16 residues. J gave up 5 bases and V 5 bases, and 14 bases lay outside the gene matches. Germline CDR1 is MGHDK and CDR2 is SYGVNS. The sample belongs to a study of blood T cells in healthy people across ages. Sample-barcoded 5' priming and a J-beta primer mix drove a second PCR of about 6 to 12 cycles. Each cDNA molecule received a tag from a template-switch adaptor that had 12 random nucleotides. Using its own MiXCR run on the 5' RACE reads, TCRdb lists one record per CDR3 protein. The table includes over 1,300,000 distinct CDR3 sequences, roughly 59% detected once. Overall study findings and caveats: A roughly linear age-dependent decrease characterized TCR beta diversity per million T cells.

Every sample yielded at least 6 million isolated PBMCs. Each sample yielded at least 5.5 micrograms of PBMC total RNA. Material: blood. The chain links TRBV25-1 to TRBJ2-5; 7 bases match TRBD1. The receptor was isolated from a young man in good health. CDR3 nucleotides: TGTGCCAGCAGTCTAACTCCGGGACAGAGTTCGGAGACCCAGTACTTC. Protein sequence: CASSLTPGQSSETQYF.